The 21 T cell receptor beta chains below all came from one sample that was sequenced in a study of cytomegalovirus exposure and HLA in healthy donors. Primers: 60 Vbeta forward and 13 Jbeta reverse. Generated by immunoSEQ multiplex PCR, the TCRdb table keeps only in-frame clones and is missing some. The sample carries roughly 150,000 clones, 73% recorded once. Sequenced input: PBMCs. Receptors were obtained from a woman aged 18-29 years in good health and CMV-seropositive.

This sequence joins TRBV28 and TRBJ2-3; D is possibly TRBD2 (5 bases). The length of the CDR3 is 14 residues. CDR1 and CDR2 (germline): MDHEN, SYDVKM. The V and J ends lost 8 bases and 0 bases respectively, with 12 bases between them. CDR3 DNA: TGTGCCAGCCGGGGTGGGGAGAGCACAGATACGCAGTATTTT. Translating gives CASRGGESTDTQYF.

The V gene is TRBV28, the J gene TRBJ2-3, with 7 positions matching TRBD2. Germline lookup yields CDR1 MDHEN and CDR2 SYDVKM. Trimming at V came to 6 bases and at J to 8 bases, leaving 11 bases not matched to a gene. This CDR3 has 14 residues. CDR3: CASRPTSVRVTQYF. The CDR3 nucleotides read TGTGCCAGCAGACCCACTAGCGTCCGGGTTACGCAGTATTTT.

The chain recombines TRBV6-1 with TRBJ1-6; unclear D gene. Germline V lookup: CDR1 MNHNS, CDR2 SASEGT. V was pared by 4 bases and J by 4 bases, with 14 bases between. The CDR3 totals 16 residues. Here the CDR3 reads CASSVGSKTYNSPLHF. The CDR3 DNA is TGTGCCAGCAGTGTCGGGTCTAAGACGTATAATTCACCCCTCCACTTT.

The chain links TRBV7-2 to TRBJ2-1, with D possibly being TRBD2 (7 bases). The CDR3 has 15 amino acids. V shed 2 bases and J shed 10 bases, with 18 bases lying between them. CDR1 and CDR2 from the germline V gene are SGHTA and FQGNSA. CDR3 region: CASSLLTGGWGEQFF. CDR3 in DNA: TGTGCCAGCAGCTTATTAACGGGGGGCTGGGGGGAGCAGTTCTTC.

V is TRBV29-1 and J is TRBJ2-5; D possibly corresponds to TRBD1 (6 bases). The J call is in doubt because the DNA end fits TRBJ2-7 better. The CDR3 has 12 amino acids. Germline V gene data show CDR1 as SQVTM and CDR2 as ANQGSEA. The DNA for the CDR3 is TGCAGCGTTGACAGGGGAAGCAACGAGCAGTACTTC. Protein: CSVDRGSNEQYF.

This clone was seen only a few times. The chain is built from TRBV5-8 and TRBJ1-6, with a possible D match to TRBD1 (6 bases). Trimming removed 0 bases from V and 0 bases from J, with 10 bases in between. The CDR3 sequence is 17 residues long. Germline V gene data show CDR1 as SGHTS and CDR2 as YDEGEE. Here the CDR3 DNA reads TGTGCCAGCAGCTTGGGAGACAGGAGCTCCTATAATTCACCCCTCCACTTT. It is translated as CASSLGDRSSYNSPLHF.

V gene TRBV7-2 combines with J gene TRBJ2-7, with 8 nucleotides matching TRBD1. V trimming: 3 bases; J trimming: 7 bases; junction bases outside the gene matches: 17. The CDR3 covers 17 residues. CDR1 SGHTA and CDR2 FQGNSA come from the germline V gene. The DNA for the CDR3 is TGTGCCAGCAGCTTCCTTCCTGAGACAGGGGCACGTGGGGAGCAGTACTTC. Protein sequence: CASSFLPETGARGEQYF. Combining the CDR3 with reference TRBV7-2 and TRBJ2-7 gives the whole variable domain GAGVSQSPSNKVTEKGKDVELRCDPISGHTALYWYRQSLGQGLEFLIYFQGNSAPDKSGLPSDRFSAERTGGSVSTLTIQRTQQEDSAVYLCASSFLPETGARGEQYFGPGTRLTVT.

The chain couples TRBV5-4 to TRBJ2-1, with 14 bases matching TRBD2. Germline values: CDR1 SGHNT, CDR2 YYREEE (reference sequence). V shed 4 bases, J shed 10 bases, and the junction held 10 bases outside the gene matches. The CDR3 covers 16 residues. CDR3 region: CASSPGTSGGIEEQFF. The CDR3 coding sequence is TGTGCCAGCAGCCCCGGGACTAGCGGGGGTATAGAAGAGCAGTTCTTC.

The CDR3 DNA reads as TGTGCCAGCAGCTTGGGGACAGGGGGGTTCTTT. It translates to CASSLGTGGFF. The chain recombines TRBV5-8 with TRBJ1-1; 10 nucleotides line up with TRBD1. V was clipped by 0 bases and J by 14 bases; unmatched bases: 1. There are 11 residues in the CDR3. Per germline, CDR1 SGHTS and CDR2 YDEGEE.

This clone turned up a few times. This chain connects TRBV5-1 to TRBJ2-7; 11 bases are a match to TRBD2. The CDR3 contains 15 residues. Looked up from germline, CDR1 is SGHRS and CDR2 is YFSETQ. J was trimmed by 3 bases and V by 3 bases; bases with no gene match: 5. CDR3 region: CASSSSSGGFYEQYF. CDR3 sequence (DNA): TGCGCCAGCAGCTCTTCTAGCGGGGGGTTCTACGAGCAGTACTTC.

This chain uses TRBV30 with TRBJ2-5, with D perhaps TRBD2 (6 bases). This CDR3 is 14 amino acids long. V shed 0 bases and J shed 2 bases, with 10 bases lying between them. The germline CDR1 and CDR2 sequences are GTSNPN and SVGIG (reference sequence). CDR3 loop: CAWSVKSGQETQYF. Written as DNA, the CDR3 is TGTGCCTGGAGTGTGAAAAGCGGGCAAGAGACCCAGTACTTC.

CDR3: CASSSLEGFTDTQYF. The CDR3 region has the DNA TGTGCCAGCAGCTCGCTGGAGGGGTTCACAGATACGCAGTATTTT. V gene TRBV7-9 combines with J gene TRBJ2-3, with D possibly TRBD2 on 6 matching bases. V shed 4 bases and J shed 2 bases, with 13 bases lying between them. The germline CDR1 and CDR2 sequences are SEHNR and FQNEAQ (reference sequence). This CDR3 comprises 15 residues.

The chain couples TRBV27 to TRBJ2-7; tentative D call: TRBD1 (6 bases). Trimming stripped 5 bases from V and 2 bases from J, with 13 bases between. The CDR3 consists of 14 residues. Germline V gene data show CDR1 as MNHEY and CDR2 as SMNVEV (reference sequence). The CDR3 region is CASSVTGDTYEQYF. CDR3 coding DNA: TGTGCCAGCAGTGTGACAGGAGATACCTACGAGCAGTACTTC.

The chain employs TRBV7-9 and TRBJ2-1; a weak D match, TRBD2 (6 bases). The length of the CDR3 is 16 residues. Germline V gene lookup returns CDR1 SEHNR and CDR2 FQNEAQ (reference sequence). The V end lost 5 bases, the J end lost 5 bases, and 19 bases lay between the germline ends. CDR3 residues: CASSPVGGPGHNEQFF. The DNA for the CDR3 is TGTGCCAGCAGCCCGGTCGGGGGTCCTGGCCACAATGAGCAGTTCTTC.

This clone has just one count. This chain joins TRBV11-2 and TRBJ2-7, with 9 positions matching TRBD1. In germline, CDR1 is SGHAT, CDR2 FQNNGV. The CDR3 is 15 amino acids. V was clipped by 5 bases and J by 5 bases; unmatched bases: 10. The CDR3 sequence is CASSPWGGQGDEQYF. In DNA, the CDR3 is TGTGCCAGCAGCCCATGGGGGGGACAGGGTGACGAGCAGTACTTC.

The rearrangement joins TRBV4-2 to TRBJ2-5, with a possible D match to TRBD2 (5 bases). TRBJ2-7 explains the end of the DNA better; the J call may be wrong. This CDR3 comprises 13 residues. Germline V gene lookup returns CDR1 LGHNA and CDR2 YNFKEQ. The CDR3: CASSQDFFREQYF. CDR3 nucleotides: TGTGCCAGCAGCCAGGACTTCTTCCGCGAGCAGTACTTC.

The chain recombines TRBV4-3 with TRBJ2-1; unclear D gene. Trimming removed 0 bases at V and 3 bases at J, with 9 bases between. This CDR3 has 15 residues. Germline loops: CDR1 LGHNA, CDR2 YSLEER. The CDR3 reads CASSQDLSNYNEQFF. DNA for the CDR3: TGCGCCAGCAGCCAAGATTTGTCCAACTACAATGAGCAGTTCTTC.

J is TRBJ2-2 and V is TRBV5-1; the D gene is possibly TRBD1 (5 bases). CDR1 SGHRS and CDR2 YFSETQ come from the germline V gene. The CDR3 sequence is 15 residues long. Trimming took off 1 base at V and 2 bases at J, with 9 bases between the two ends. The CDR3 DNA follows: TGCGCCAGCAGCTTGTACCAGGGAAACACCGGGGAGCTGTTTTTT. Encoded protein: CASSLYQGNTGELFF. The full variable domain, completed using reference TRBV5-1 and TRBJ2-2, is KAGVTQTPRYLIKTRGQQVTLSCSPISGHRSVSWYQQTPGQGLQFLFEYFSETQRNKGNFPGRFSGRQFSNSRSEMNVSTLELGDSALYLCASSLYQGNTGELFFGEGSRLTVL.

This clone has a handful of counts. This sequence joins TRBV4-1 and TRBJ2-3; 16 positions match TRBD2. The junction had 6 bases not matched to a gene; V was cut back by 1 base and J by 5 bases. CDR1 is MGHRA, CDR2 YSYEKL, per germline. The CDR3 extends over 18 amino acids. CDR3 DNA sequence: TGCGCCAGCAGCCAAGCGGGGACTAGCGGGGGGGTCCGAGATACGCAGTATTTT. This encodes CASSQAGTSGGVRDTQYF.

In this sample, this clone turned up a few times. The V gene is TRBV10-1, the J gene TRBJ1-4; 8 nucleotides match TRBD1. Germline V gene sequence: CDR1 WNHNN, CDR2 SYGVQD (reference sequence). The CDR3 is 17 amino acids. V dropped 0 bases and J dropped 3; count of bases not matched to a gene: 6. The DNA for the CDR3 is TGCGCCAGCAGTGAGTCGGAGCAGGGGGCGTCTAATGAAAAACTGTTTTTT. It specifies CASSESEQGASNEKLFF.

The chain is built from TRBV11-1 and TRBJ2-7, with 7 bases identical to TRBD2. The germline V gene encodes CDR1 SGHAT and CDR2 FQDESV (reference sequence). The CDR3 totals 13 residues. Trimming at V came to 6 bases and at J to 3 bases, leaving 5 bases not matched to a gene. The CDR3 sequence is CASSGGGYYEQYF. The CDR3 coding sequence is TGTGCCAGCAGTGGCGGGGGTTACTACGAGCAGTACTTC.